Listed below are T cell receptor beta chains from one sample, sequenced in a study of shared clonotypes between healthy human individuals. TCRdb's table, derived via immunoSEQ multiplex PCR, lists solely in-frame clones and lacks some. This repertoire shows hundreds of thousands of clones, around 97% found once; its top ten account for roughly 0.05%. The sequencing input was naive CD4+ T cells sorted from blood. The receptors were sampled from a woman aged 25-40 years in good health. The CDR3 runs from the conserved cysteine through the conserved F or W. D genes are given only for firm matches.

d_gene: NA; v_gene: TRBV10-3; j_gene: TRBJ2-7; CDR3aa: CAISEKVGGIGEQYF; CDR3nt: TGTGCCATCAGTGAGAAGGTAGGGGGAATCGGCGAGCAGTACTTC
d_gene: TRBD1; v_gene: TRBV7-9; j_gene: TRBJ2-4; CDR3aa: CASSSQGIYAKNIQYF; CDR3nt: TGTGCCAGCAGCTCACAGGGGATTTACGCCAAAAACATTCAGTACTTC
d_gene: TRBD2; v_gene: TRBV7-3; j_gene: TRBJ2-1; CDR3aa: CASSPRTSGKGNEQFF; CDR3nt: TGTGCCAGCAGCCCGCGGACTAGCGGGAAGGGAAATGAGCAGTTCTTC
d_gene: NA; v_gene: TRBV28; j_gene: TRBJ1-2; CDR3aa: CASQRDIYGYTF; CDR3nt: TGTGCCAGCCAGAGGGACATATATGGCTACACCTTC
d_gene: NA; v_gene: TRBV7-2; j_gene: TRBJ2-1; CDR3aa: CASSRYRDEQFF; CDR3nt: TGTGCCAGCAGCCGTTATCGGGATGAGCAGTTCTTC
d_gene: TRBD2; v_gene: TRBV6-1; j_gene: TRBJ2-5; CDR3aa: CASSPRAGVGETQYF; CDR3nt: TGTGCCAGCAGTCCTAGAGCGGGAGTGGGAGAGACCCAGTACTTC
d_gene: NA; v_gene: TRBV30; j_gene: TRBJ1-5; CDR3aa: CAWSERRNQPQHF; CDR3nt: TGTGCCTGGAGTGAAAGGCGCAATCAGCCCCAGCATTTT
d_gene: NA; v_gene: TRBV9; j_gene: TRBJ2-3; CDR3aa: CASSLQTETSTDTQYF; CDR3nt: TGTGCCAGCAGCTTGCAGACAGAAACTAGCACAGATACGCAGTATTTT
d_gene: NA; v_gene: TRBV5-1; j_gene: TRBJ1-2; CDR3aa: CASSLGPAANYGYTF; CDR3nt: TGCGCCAGCAGCTTGGGCCCCGCCGCTAACTATGGCTACACCTTC
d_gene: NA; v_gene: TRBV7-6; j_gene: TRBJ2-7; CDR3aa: CASSLDLGGTYEQYF; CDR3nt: TGTGCCAGCAGCTTAGACTTAGGAGGCACCTACGAGCAGTACTTC
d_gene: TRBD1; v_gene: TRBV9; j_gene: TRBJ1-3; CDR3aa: CASSSLGTVSGNTIYF; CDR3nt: TGTGCCAGCAGCTCACTTGGGACAGTTTCTGGAAACACCATATATTTT
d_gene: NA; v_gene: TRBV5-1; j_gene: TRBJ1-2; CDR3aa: CASSLNQVGGYTF; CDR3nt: TGCGCCAGCAGCTTGAACCAGGTGGGGGGCTACACCTTC
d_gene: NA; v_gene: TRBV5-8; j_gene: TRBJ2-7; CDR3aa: CASSLEGKYF; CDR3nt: TGTGCCAGCAGCTTGGAGGGGAAGTACTTC
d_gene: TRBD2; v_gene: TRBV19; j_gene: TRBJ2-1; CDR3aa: CASRDRTSGRRNEQFF; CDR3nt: TGTGCCAGTAGGGATCGGACTAGCGGGAGGAGAAATGAGCAGTTCTTC
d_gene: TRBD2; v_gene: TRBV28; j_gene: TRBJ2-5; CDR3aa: CASRGARAGFETQYF; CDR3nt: TGTGCCAGCAGGGGCGCACGAGCGGGATTTGAGACCCAGTACTTC
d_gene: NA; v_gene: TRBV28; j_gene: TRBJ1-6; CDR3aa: CASSITSRANSPLHF; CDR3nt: TGTGCCAGCAGTATCACTTCAAGAGCAAATTCACCCCTCCACTTT